The rows below give T cell receptor beta chains drawn from one sample of a study of T cells in Graves' hyperthyroidism and ophthalmopathy. TCRdb reprocessed the multiplex PCR reads with MiXCR, giving one entry per CDR3 protein. The top ten clones hold 7.5% to 9% of a sample with hundreds of thousands of distinct CDR3 sequences, about a sixth of them seen once. The material sequenced was blood. The receptors come from a woman in her late teens or twenties with Graves' hyperthyroidism. CDR3s include the opening cysteine and the closing phenylalanine or tryptophan. The order of the fields is clone size, D gene, V gene, J gene, CDR3 protein, CDR3 DNA. A D gene is named only where the DNA matches it firmly. Clone size is stated in some rows and not others, as once, few, many or a class when expanded.

clone size: many
D gene: .
V gene: TRBV12-3/TRBV12-4
J gene: TRBJ2-3
CDR3 protein: CASSLGRGLGTDTQYF
CDR3 DNA: TGTGCCAGCAGTCTCGGCAGGGGTCTTGGCACAGATACGCAGTATTTT

clone size: many
D gene: .
V gene: TRBV27
J gene: TRBJ2-7
CDR3 protein: CASSLGLQAGEQYF
CDR3 DNA: TGTGCCAGCAGTTTAGGGTTGCAGGCGGGGGAGCAGTACTTC

clone size: many
D gene: .
V gene: TRBV18
J gene: TRBJ2-3
CDR3 protein: CASSRLSGITDTQYF
CDR3 DNA: TGTGCCAGTTCCCGACTAAGCGGTATCACAGATACGCAGTATTTT

clone size: few
D gene: .
V gene: TRBV6-1
J gene: TRBJ1-2
CDR3 protein: CASSERRQAYGYTF
CDR3 DNA: TGTGCCAGCAGTGAACGGAGGCAGGCATATGGCTACACCTTC

clone size: few
D gene: .
V gene: TRBV24-1
J gene: TRBJ2-3
CDR3 protein: CATSETDLYTDTQYF
CDR3 DNA: TGTGCCACCAGCGAAACAGACCTTTACACAGATACGCAGTATTTT

clone size: .
D gene: TRBD1
V gene: TRBV30
J gene: TRBJ1-5
CDR3 protein: CAWREGGQPENQPQHF
CDR3 DNA: TGTGCCTGGAGAGAGGGGGGACAGCCCGAAAATCAGCCCCAGCATTTT

clone size: many
D gene: .
V gene: TRBV6-1
J gene: TRBJ2-1
CDR3 protein: CASSEELAGAYEQFF
CDR3 DNA: TGTGCCAGCAGTGAAGAGCTAGCTGGGGCATATGAGCAGTTCTTC

clone size: many
D gene: TRBD1
V gene: TRBV20-1
J gene: TRBJ2-2
CDR3 protein: CSVRTGEIGELFF
CDR3 DNA: TGCAGTGTTAGGACAGGGGAGATCGGGGAGCTGTTTTTT

clone size: many
D gene: TRBD2
V gene: TRBV12-3/TRBV12-4
J gene: TRBJ2-7
CDR3 protein: CASSPREGLSGEQYF
CDR3 DNA: TGTGCCAGCAGTCCCCGGGAGGGGCTCTCGGGGGAGCAGTACTTC

clone size: few
D gene: TRBD1
V gene: TRBV19
J gene: TRBJ2-7
CDR3 protein: CASSIGVGGDEQYF
CDR3 DNA: TGTGCCAGTAGTATAGGGGTAGGGGGCGACGAGCAGTACTTC